This TCR beta chain is drawn from a study of molecular identifiers for immune sequencing clone quantification. The V gene end was trimmed by 5 bases and the J gene end by 0 bases; junction bases not matched to a gene: 7. This CDR3 has 16 amino acids. The V gene's germline CDR1 is SGHAT and CDR2 FQNNGV. Findings and caveats of the study: Over 99% of effector molecules, but under 1% in naive cells, were held by clones with more than 20 RNA copies.

A note on this clonotype: What it binds is unknown.

Previously described methods and listed TCR primers were used for bulk TCR libraries. TCRdb re-analysed the PCR reads in MiXCR, keeping a single row per CDR3 protein. Of 88,000 or so distinct CDR3 sequences in the sample, over 20% were seen once. The chain links TRBV11-2 to TRBJ2-5, with 9 positions matching TRBD2. Sequenced sample: naive CD8+ T cells from blood, with Jurkat cell RNA spiked in. This sample's subset: FACS-sorted CD8+CD4-CCR7+CD45RA+ naive T cells. The receptor was isolated from a human donor in good health. Some libraries in this study had Jurkat cell RNA spiked in. The CDR3 protein is CASSMPGLADQETQYF. DNA for the CDR3: TGTGCCAGCAGCATGCCGGGACTAGCAGACCAAGAGACCCAGTACTTC.